This T cell receptor (beta chain) came from a study of PD-1 blockade in classical Hodgkin lymphoma. Each patient experienced a relapse that followed autologous stem cell transplantation, and brentuximab vedotin exposure varied. Per germline, CDR1 MNHEY and CDR2 SVGAGI. The CDR3 is 14 amino acids. Profiling relied on immunoSEQ multiplex PCR, and the TCRdb table lists in-frame clones only, not all of them. Among about 12,000 clones listed, 75% to 90% were seen once. In regard to this clone: Mismatch with germline at one junction end may stem from a read error.

Here the sequenced sample was peripheral blood mononuclear cells (PBMCs), taken at baseline. The V gene is TRBV6-5, the J gene TRBJ2-7; D might be TRBD2 (5 bases). The receptor comes from a human donor with classical Hodgkin lymphoma. DNA of the CDR3: TGTGCCAGCAGTTACTCCCCGGGAATCCGTCCGTGGGACTTC. This sequence encodes CASSYSPGIRPWDF.